The 5 T cell receptor beta chains below come from one sample, sequenced in a study of long-term antiretroviral therapy in people with HIV. Running of the v3.0 immunoSEQ assay took place at survey level. TCRdb's table, derived via immunoSEQ multiplex PCR, lists solely in-frame clones and lacks some. The sample yields fewer than 6,500 clones, just under 80% seen once. Specimen: unsorted PBMCs, collected 1.8 years before starting antiretroviral therapy. All receptors come from a man aged 35 to 55 with HIV.

The rearrangement joins TRBV11-2 to TRBJ2-5; possible D gene TRBD1, 6 bases. Germline V gene data show CDR1 as SGHAT and CDR2 as FQNNGV. Trimming took off 7 bases at V and 6 bases at J, with 12 bases between the two ends. CDR3 length: 12 amino acids. The CDR3 sequence: CASTGDMQTQYF. In nucleotides, the CDR3 is TGTGCCAGCACCGGGGACATGCAGACCCAGTACTTC.

The chain combines TRBV9 with TRBJ1-4; D is uncertain. V was trimmed by 0 bases and J by 7 bases, leaving 13 bases between them. Germline CDR1 reads SGDLS; CDR2 reads YYNGEE. The CDR3 totals 15 residues. CDR3 in amino acids: CASSVGVTVSEKLFF. The CDR3 DNA is TGTGCCAGCAGCGTAGGGGTCACCGTCTCTGAAAAACTGTTTTTT.

The chain links TRBV10-2 to TRBJ2-7; 11 nucleotides match TRBD1. This CDR3 spans 13 amino acids. The J segment lost 4 bases and the V segment lost 6 bases, leaving 2 bases of the junction unmatched. Germline lookup yields CDR1 WSHSY and CDR2 SAAADI. This CDR3 reads CASSGTGGYEQYF. For the CDR3, the DNA is TGCGCCAGCAGCGGGACAGGGGGTTACGAGCAGTACTTC.

The chain recombines TRBV28 with TRBJ1-3, with a possible D match to TRBD1 (5 bases). The CDR3 runs 14 residues. The V end lost 7 bases, the J end lost 7 bases, and 17 bases lay between the germline ends. Germline V gene data show CDR1 as MDHEN and CDR2 as SYDVKM. CDR3 loop: CASTNQGMWNTIYF. CDR3 nucleotides: TGTGCCAGCACCAATCAGGGTATGTGGAACACCATATATTTT.

The J gene is TRBJ2-7, the V gene TRBV7-9; either TRBD1 or TRBD2 may supply D (6 bases each). The CDR3 totals 13 residues. CDR1 and CDR2 (germline): SEHNR, FQNEAQ (reference sequence). Trimming cost V 7 bases and J 3 bases, with 13 bases left between them. The CDR3 region is CASTGDNRYEQYF. In DNA, the CDR3 is TGTGCCAGCACGGGGGACAACCGCTACGAGCAGTACTTC. The full variable domain, rest sourced from reference TRBV7-9 and TRBJ2-7, is DTGVSQNPRHKITKRGQNVTFRCDPISEHNRLYWYRQTLGQGPEFLTYFQNEAQLEKSRLLSDRFSAERPKGSFSTLEIQRTEQGDSAMYLCASTGDNRYEQYFGPGTRLTVT.